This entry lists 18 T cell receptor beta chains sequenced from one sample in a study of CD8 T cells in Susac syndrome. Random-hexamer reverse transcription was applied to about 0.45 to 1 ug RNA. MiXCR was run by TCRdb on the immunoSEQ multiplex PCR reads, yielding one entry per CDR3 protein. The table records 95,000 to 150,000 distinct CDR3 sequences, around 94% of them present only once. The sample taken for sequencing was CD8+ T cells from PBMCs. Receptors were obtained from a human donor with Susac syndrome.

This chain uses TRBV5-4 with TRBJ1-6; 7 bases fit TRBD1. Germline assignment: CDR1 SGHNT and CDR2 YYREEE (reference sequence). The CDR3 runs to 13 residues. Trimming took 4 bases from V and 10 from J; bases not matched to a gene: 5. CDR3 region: CASSLDRESPLHF. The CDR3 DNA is TGTGCCAGCAGCCTAGACAGGGAATCACCCCTCCACTTT.

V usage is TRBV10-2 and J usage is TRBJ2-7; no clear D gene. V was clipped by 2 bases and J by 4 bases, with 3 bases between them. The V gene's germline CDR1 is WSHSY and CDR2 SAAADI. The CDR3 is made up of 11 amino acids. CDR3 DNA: TGCGCCAGCAGTGAGCAGTACGAGCAGTACTTC. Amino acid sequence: CASSEQYEQYF.

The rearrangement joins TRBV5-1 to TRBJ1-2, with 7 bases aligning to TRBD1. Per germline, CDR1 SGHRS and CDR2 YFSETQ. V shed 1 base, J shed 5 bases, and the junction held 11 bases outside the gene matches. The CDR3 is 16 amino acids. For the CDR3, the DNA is TGCGCCAGCAGCTTGAGGCCTGCGGAGGGGGCGTATGGCTACACCTTC. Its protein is CASSLRPAEGAYGYTF.

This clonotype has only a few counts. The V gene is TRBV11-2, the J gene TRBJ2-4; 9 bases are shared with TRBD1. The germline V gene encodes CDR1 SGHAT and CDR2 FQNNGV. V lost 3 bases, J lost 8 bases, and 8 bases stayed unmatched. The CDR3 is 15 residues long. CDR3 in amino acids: CASSFRTGEKDIQYF. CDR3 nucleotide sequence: TGTGCCAGCAGCTTTCGGACAGGGGAAAAGGACATTCAGTACTTC.

The CDR3 DNA follows: TGCGCCAGCAGCCAAGGACCTGCTGAGCAGTTCTTC. Its translation is CASSQGPAEQFF. The chain joins TRBV4-1 to TRBJ2-1; D call uncertain. This CDR3 region has 12 residues. Deletions cut 1 base from V and 9 bases from J, with 7 bases between. Germline-derived CDR1 and CDR2 are MGHRA and YSYEKL.

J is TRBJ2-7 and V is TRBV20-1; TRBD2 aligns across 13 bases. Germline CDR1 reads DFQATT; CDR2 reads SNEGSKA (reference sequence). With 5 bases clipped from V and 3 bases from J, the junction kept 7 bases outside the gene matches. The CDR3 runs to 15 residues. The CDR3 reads CSASLGTSGVYEQYF. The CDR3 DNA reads TGCAGTGCTTCTCTTGGGACTAGCGGGGTCTACGAGCAGTACTTC.

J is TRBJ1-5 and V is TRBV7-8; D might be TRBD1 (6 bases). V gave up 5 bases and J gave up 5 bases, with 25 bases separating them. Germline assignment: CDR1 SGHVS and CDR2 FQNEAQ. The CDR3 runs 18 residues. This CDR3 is CASSPSSVFWDNHQPQHF. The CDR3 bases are TGTGCCAGCAGCCCCAGTAGCGTTTTTTGGGACAACCATCAGCCCCAGCATTTT.

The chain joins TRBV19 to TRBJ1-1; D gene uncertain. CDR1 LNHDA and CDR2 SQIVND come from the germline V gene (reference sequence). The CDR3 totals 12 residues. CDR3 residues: CATRMGNTEAFF. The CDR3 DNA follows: TGTGCTACCCGGATGGGGAACACTGAAGCTTTCTTT.

DNA for the CDR3: TGCAGTGCTAGGGCTAGCGGGGGCGCATACAATGAGCAGTTCTTC. The encoded protein is CSARASGGAYNEQFF. The chain carries TRBV20-1 and TRBJ2-1; 10 bases agree with TRBD2. Germline CDR1 DFQATT, CDR2 SNEGSKA (reference sequence). After removal of 3 bases from V and 4 bases from J, the junction contained 6 bases not matched to a gene. The CDR3 consists of 15 residues.

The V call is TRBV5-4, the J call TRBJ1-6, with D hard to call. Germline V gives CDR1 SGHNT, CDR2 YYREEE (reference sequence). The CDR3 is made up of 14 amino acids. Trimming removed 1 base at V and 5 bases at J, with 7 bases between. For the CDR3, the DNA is TGTGCCAGCAGCTTGATGGGAGATAATTCACCCCTCCACTTT. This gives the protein CASSLMGDNSPLHF.

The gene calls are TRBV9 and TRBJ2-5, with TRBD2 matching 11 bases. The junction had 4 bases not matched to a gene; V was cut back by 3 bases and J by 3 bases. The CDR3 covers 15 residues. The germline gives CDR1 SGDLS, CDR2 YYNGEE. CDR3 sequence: CASSAISGGEETQYF. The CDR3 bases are TGTGCCAGCAGCGCGATTAGCGGGGGGGAAGAGACCCAGTACTTC.

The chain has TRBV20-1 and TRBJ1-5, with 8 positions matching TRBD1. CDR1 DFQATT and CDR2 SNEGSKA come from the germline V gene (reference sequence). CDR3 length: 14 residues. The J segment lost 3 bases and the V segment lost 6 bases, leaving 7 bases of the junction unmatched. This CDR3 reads CSAERTGSNQPQHF. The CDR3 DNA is TGCAGTGCGGAGAGGACAGGGTCCAATCAGCCCCAGCATTTT.

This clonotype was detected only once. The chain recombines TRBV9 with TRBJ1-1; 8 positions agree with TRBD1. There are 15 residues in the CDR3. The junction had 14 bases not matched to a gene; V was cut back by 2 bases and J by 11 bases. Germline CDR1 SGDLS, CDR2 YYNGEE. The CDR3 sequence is CASSVTPNRGEEAFF. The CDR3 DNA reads TGTGCCAGCAGCGTTACTCCAAACAGGGGGGAAGAGGCTTTCTTT.

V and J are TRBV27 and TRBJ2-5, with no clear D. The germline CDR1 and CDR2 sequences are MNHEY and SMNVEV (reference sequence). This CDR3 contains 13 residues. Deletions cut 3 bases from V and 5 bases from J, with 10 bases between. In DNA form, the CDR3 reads TGTGCCAGCAGTTTCGTGGGGATGGAGACCCAGTACTTC. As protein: CASSFVGMETQYF.

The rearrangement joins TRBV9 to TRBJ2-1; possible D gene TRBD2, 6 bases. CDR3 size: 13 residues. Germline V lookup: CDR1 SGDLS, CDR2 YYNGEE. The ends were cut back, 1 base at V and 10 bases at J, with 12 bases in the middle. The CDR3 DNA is TGTGCCAGCAGCGTAACGGGGGTAAGCGAGCAGTTCTTC. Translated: CASSVTGVSEQFF. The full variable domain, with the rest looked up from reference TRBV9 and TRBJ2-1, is DSGVTQTPKHLITATGQRVTLRCSPRSGDLSVYWYQQSLDQGLQFLIQYYNGEERAKGNILERFSAQQFPDLHSELNLSSLELGDSALYFCASSVTGVSEQFFGPGTRLTVL.

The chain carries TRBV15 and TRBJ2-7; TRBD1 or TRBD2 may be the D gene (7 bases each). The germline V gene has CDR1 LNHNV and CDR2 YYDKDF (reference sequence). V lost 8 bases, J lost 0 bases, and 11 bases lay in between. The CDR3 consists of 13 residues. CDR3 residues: CATAGGDSYEQYF. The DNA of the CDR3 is TGTGCCACCGCAGGGGGGGACTCCTACGAGCAGTACTTC.

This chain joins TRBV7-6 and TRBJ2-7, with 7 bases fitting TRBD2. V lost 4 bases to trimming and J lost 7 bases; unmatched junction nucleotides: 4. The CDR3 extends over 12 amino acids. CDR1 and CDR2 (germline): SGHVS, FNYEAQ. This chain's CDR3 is CASSYVGGEQYF. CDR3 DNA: TGTGCCAGCAGCTACGTGGGGGGGGAGCAGTACTTC.

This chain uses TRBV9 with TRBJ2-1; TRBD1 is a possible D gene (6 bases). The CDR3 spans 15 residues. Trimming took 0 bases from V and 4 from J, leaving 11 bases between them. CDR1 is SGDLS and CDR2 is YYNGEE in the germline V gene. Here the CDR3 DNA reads TGTGCCAGCAGCGTAGGAGGGGGACGTTACAATGAGCAGTTCTTC. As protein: CASSVGGGRYNEQFF.